This entry lists 27 T cell receptor beta chains sequenced from one sample in a study of regulatory and conventional T cells in RAG deficiency. Genomic DNA came from blood conventional CD4+ T cells gated CD25-low CD127-high. The protocol was immunoSEQ multiplex PCR, while the TCRdb copy is restricted to in-frame clones and leaves out a portion. In the table there are approximately 35,000 clones, roughly 76% of which are singletons. This same sample was also taken into another study, of regulatory T cells. As reported in that work: The PCR used 52 TRBV and 13 TRBJ primers.

The sequencing input was CD4+ effector T cells sorted from blood. These receptors came from a human donor in good health.

The table lists this clone with a few counts. This sequence joins TRBV7-3 and TRBJ1-2; D unresolved. The germline gives CDR1 SGHTA, CDR2 FQGTGA. CDR3 size: 13 residues. V was trimmed by 2 bases and J by 4 bases, leaving 8 bases between them. In nucleotides, the CDR3 is TGTGCCAGCAGCTTAGGGCGGAGCTATGGCTACACCTTC. Its translation is CASSLGRSYGYTF.

V usage is TRBV7-6 and J usage is TRBJ1-1, with D perhaps matching TRBD1 (5 bases). The V end lost 1 base, the J end lost 7 bases, and 16 bases lay between the germline ends. Germline lookup yields CDR1 SGHVS and CDR2 FNYEAQ. This CDR3 has 15 residues. The CDR3 DNA sequence: TGTGCCAGCAGCTTAGAGGCCAGGGTGACGAGTGAAGCTTTCTTT. Its protein product is CASSLEARVTSEAFF.

The chain has TRBV4-1 and TRBJ2-2; D unclear. The CDR3 runs 16 residues. CDR1 MGHRA and CDR2 YSYEKL come from the germline V gene. V was cut by 3 bases and J by 6 bases, with 17 bases left in between. CDR3 loop: CASSQPTVNRAGELFF. The CDR3 coding sequence is TGCGCCAGCAGCCAGCCCACCGTGAACCGCGCCGGGGAGCTGTTTTTT.

J is TRBJ2-6 and V is TRBV28; no firm D call. There are 16 residues in the CDR3. Germline values: CDR1 MDHEN, CDR2 SYDVKM. V was clipped by 6 bases and J by 0 bases, with 12 bases between them. The CDR3 loop is CASRGRSSSGANVLTF. In DNA, the CDR3 is TGTGCCAGCAGGGGCAGGTCCAGCTCTGGGGCCAACGTCCTGACTTTC. Full variable domain (missing parts from reference TRBV28 and TRBJ2-6): DVKVTQSSRYLVKRTGEKVFLECVQDMDHENMFWYRQDPGLGLRLIYFSYDVKMKEKGDIPEGYSVSREKKERFSLILESASTNQTSMYLCASRGRSSSGANVLTFGAGSRLTVL.

The chain carries TRBV5-1 and TRBJ2-7, with a tentative D call TRBD2 (7 bases). The CDR3 runs to 15 residues. Germline V gene data show CDR1 as SGHRS and CDR2 as YFSETQ. Trimming cost V 0 bases and J 5 bases, with 15 bases left between them. In nucleotides, the CDR3 is TGCGCCAGCAGCTTGGCGGGGGGCGAATTCCACGAGCAGTACTTC. It translates to CASSLAGGEFHEQYF.

This chain connects TRBV28 to TRBJ2-7; possibly TRBD2 for D (6 bases). The V gene lost 6 bases and the J gene lost 6 bases, with 21 bases spanning the gap. This CDR3 is built from 15 residues. Germline assignment: CDR1 MDHEN and CDR2 SYDVKM. The CDR3 DNA reads TGTGCCAGCAGCTTTCGGGGCAGGAGGGCATCCGAGCAGTACTTC. The encoded protein is CASSFRGRRASEQYF.

The V gene is TRBV9, the J gene TRBJ1-6; 8 bases are shared with TRBD1. This CDR3 spans 14 amino acids. V shed 3 bases and J 10 bases; nucleotides not matched to a gene: 6. Germline V lookup: CDR1 SGDLS, CDR2 YYNGEE. In nucleotides, the CDR3 is TGTGCCAGCAGCGCTCGGACAGGGCCCTCACCCCTCCACTTT. It is translated as CASSARTGPSPLHF.

The V and J genes are TRBV5-1 and TRBJ2-1, with TRBD2 identical over 11 bases. The CDR3 loop spans 16 amino acids. Germline lookup yields CDR1 SGHRS and CDR2 YFSETQ. Unmatched junction bases numbered 6, after V lost 2 bases and J lost 5 bases. The CDR3 bases are TGCGCCAGCAGCTTTGCGGGACTAGCGGAGAACAATGAGCAGTTCTTC. Its protein is CASSFAGLAENNEQFF.

The chain employs TRBV5-4 and TRBJ1-1; D remains unclear. V lost 0 bases and J lost 0, with 9 bases in between. The CDR3 extends over 15 amino acids. Per germline, CDR1 SGHNT and CDR2 YYREEE (reference sequence). This CDR3 is CASSLDGRLNTEAFF. CDR3 in DNA: TGTGCCAGCAGCTTGGATGGCAGATTGAACACTGAAGCTTTCTTT.

This chain connects TRBV5-1 to TRBJ1-2, with 8 bases identical to TRBD1. This CDR3 has 16 amino acids. V trimming: 4 bases; J trimming: 3 bases; junction bases outside the gene matches: 11. Germline lookup yields CDR1 SGHRS and CDR2 YFSETQ. CDR3 nucleotides: TGCGCCAGCAGCGTGGGACACCGGGACAGGCACTATGGCTACACCTTC. Residues: CASSVGHRDRHYGYTF.

The chain links TRBV6-5 to TRBJ1-5; D is uncertain. The CDR3 covers 11 residues. V lost 8 bases, J lost 3 bases, and 5 bases lay in between. In germline, CDR1 is MNHEY, CDR2 SVGAGI. The CDR3 reads CASANNQPQHF. Here the CDR3 DNA reads TGTGCCAGCGCTAACAATCAGCCCCAGCATTTT.

V and J are TRBV7-6 and TRBJ2-5; possible D gene TRBD1, 5 bases. The CDR3 is 14 amino acids. The germline CDR1 and CDR2 sequences are SGHVS and FNYEAQ. V was trimmed by 1 base and J by 1 base, leaving 7 bases between them. The CDR3 here is CASSLGTFQETQYF. Written as DNA, the CDR3 is TGTGCCAGCAGCTTAGGGACATTCCAAGAGACCCAGTACTTC. The whole variable domain, remainder taken from reference TRBV7-6 and TRBJ2-5, is GAGVSQSPRYKVTKRGQDVALRCDPISGHVSLYWYRQALGQGPEFLTYFNYEAQQDKSGLPNDRFSAERPEGSISTLTIQRTEQRDSAMYRCASSLGTFQETQYFGPGTRLLVL.

This clone was found once. The chain is built from TRBV19 and TRBJ1-4, with no clear D. CDR3 size: 18 residues. V was clipped by 4 bases and J by 6 bases, with 24 bases between them. The germline V gene has CDR1 LNHDA and CDR2 SQIVND (reference sequence). CDR3 sequence: CASSTLFTGLWADEKLFF. CDR3 sequence (DNA): TGTGCCAGTAGTACCCTTTTCACCGGTCTCTGGGCGGATGAAAAACTGTTTTTT.

The chain uses TRBV5-1 and TRBJ1-1, with TRBD1 matching over 9 bases. The CDR3 is made up of 15 amino acids. V shed 2 bases and J 7 bases; nucleotides not matched to a gene: 9. Germline CDR1 SGHRS, CDR2 YFSETQ. The CDR3 nucleotides read TGCGCCAGCAGCTTTAATACCGGGACAGGGATTGAAGCTTTCTTT. The encoded protein is CASSFNTGTGIEAFF.

The V gene is TRBV19, the J gene TRBJ1-1; D is uncertain. CDR3 length: 13 amino acids. Germline lookup yields CDR1 LNHDA and CDR2 SQIVND (reference sequence). V shed 8 bases and J shed 2 bases, with 12 bases lying between them. The CDR3 sequence is CASAHQINTEAFF. The CDR3 region has the DNA TGTGCCAGTGCACACCAGATTAACACTGAAGCTTTCTTT.

This clone turned up a few times. The chain employs TRBV18 and TRBJ2-7; a weak D match, TRBD1 (6 bases). The CDR3 contains 15 residues. Germline lookup yields CDR1 KGHSH and CDR2 LQKENI. V was pared by 6 bases and J by 2 bases, with 17 bases between. CDR3: CASSETDRGPYEQYF. CDR3 in DNA: TGTGCCAGCTCTGAGACGGACAGAGGGCCCTACGAGCAGTACTTC. Full variable domain (rest looked up from reference TRBV18 and TRBJ2-7): NAGVMQNPRHLVRRRGQEARLRCSPMKGHSHVYWYRQLPEEGLKFMVYLQKENIIDESGMPKERFSAEFPKEGPSILRIQQVVRGDSAAYFCASSETDRGPYEQYFGPGTRLTVT.

The chain recombines TRBV19 with TRBJ1-1, with 11 bases that match TRBD1. This CDR3 spans 15 amino acids. V shed 5 bases and J 5 bases; nucleotides not matched to a gene: 7. Germline CDR1 and CDR2: LNHDA and SQIVND (reference sequence). CDR3 loop: CASSVGQGAGTEAFF. The CDR3 DNA reads TGTGCCAGTAGTGTAGGACAGGGGGCCGGAACTGAAGCTTTCTTT.

The V call is TRBV9, the J call TRBJ1-2; D is undetermined. The V end lost 4 bases, the J end lost 2 bases, and 12 bases lay between the germline ends. CDR3 size: 14 residues. Germline-derived CDR1 and CDR2 are SGDLS and YYNGEE. The CDR3 sequence is CASSFDGKNYGYTF. DNA for the CDR3: TGTGCCAGCAGCTTCGATGGGAAAAACTATGGCTACACCTTC.

The J gene is TRBJ2-1, the V gene TRBV5-4; weak D call: TRBD2 (6 bases). Germline V gives CDR1 SGHNT, CDR2 YYREEE (reference sequence). This CDR3 is built from 17 residues. The ends were cut back, 5 bases at V and 3 bases at J, with 21 bases in the middle. Here the CDR3 reads CASSWGVGPEYYNEQFF. The DNA of the CDR3 is TGTGCCAGCAGTTGGGGGGTAGGGCCCGAGTACTACAATGAGCAGTTCTTC.

The chain carries TRBV6-5 and TRBJ1-2, with a tentative D call TRBD1 (5 bases). Germline V lookup: CDR1 MNHEY, CDR2 SVGAGI. The CDR3 totals 13 residues. V dropped 4 bases and J dropped 3 bases, with 9 bases sitting between them. As DNA, the CDR3 is TGTGCCAGCAGTTTAGGGGTCTACTATGGCTACACCTTC. This gives the protein CASSLGVYYGYTF.

The rearrangement uses TRBV18 and TRBJ1-6; D remains ambiguous. Trimming shortened V by 0 bases and J by 7 bases, and 10 bases separated the two germline ends. The CDR3 length is 15 residues. CDR1 and CDR2 (germline): KGHSH, LQKENI. The CDR3 DNA reads TGTGCCAGCTCACCACCCATGGGATCCAATTCACCCCTCCACTTT. Encoded protein: CASSPPMGSNSPLHF.

V usage is TRBV7-3 and J usage is TRBJ2-7, with 7 bases fitting TRBD1. The CDR3 length is 16 residues. The V gene's germline CDR1 is SGHTA and CDR2 FQGTGA. Trimming cost V 5 bases and J 2 bases; bases outside gene matches: 12. CDR3 nucleotide sequence: TGTGCCAGCAGCGGATCGGGACAGCTGGGAACCTACGAGCAGTACTTC. This sequence encodes CASSGSGQLGTYEQYF.

This clone was seen a few times. This sequence joins TRBV7-3 and TRBJ2-1; 14 nucleotides line up with TRBD2. Per the germline V gene, CDR1 is SGHTA and CDR2 is FQGTGA. The CDR3 is 17 residues long. V was clipped by 4 bases and J by 4 bases; unmatched bases: 6. The CDR3 nucleotides read TGTGCCAGCAGCTCCGGGACTAGCGGGGGACTATACAATGAGCAGTTCTTC. As protein: CASSSGTSGGLYNEQFF.

The chain links TRBV2 to TRBJ2-5; D gene unclear. The germline gives CDR1 SNHLY, CDR2 FYNNEI. The germline V and J ends were trimmed by 5 bases and 5 bases, with 9 bases remaining between them. The CDR3 has 12 amino acids. CDR3: CASSREMETQYF. DNA of the CDR3: TGTGCCAGCAGTCGAGAGATGGAGACCCAGTACTTC.

The gene calls are TRBV6-6 and TRBJ1-5; 8 bases line up with TRBD1. J gave up 6 bases and V 6 bases, and 13 bases lay outside the gene matches. This CDR3 contains 16 residues. CDR1 is MNHNY and CDR2 is SVGAGI in the germline V gene (reference sequence). The CDR3 loop reads CASRSNRQGAGQPQHF. CDR3 DNA sequence: TGTGCCAGCAGGTCAAACCGGCAGGGGGCCGGTCAGCCCCAGCATTTT.

V and J are TRBV5-1 and TRBJ2-3, with unresolved D. The V gene's germline CDR1 is SGHRS and CDR2 YFSETQ. Deletions cut 1 base from V and 3 bases from J, with 12 bases between. The CDR3 sequence is 15 residues long. The CDR3 reads CASSLSIVGTDTQYF. The CDR3 coding sequence is TGCGCCAGCAGCTTGTCCATCGTCGGGACAGATACGCAGTATTTT.

This clone was found a few times. The V call is TRBV9, the J call TRBJ2-1; 11 nucleotides line up with TRBD2. The CDR3 length is 15 residues. J was trimmed by 9 bases and V by 2 bases; bases with no gene match: 7. Per the germline V gene, CDR1 is SGDLS and CDR2 is YYNGEE. The CDR3 here is CASSVILAGVSEQFF. CDR3 nucleotides: TGTGCCAGCAGCGTTATACTAGCGGGGGTCAGTGAGCAGTTCTTC.